One sample yielded the 17 T cell receptor beta chains listed below, sequenced in a study of blood T cell repertoires in COVID-19. The method was immunoSEQ multiplex PCR; TCRdb's version includes in-frame clones alone and lacks a portion of them. The table records approximately 52,000 clones, about 90% of them present only once. Sample: peripheral blood. The receptors derive from a human donor with active COVID-19. The donor label of this sample is uncertain.

This chain joins TRBV10-3 and TRBJ1-2; D unclear. From germline, CDR1 is ENHRY and CDR2 SYGVKD. The V gene lost 1 base and the J gene lost 8 bases, with 8 bases spanning the gap. The CDR3 length is 12 residues. The CDR3: CAISELSEGYTF. The DNA of the CDR3 is TGTGCCATCAGTGAGTTGAGTGAGGGCTACACCTTC.

This clone was observed a few times. The chain has TRBV2 and TRBJ2-1; TRBD1 is a possible D gene (6 bases). The germline V and J ends were trimmed by 5 bases and 0 bases, with 26 bases remaining between them. The CDR3 is made up of 20 amino acids. The germline gives CDR1 SNHLY, CDR2 FYNNEI. CDR3 residues: CASSTSGQGQVSSSYNEQFF. In nucleotides, the CDR3 is TGTGCCAGCAGTACATCCGGGCAGGGGCAAGTCTCTAGCTCCTACAATGAGCAGTTCTTC.

J is TRBJ1-5 and V is TRBV3-1 (or the pseudogene TRBV3-2); D is uncertain. The length of the CDR3 is 15 residues. Trimming removed 4 bases from V and 0 bases from J, with 10 bases in between. Germline V lookup: CDR1 LGHDT, CDR2 YNNKEL (reference sequence). DNA of the CDR3: TGTGCCAGCAGCCCCACGGGGTTTAGCAATCAGCCCCAGCATTTT. Translation gives CASSPTGFSNQPQHF.

The V call is TRBV5-1, the J call TRBJ1-2; 7 bases fit TRBD1. Germline lookup yields CDR1 SGHRS and CDR2 YFSETQ. This CDR3 is built from 13 residues. With 7 bases clipped from V and 4 bases from J, the junction kept 7 bases outside the gene matches. The CDR3 sequence is CASALDRAYGYTF. DNA for the CDR3: TGCGCCAGCGCACTTGACAGGGCCTATGGCTACACCTTC.

The chain recombines TRBV10-3 with TRBJ2-1, with 9 positions matching TRBD2. Germline V gives CDR1 ENHRY, CDR2 SYGVKD. The CDR3 totals 13 residues. Losses at the gene ends were 8 bases for V and 4 bases for J; bases not matched to a gene: 3. The CDR3: CAIDSGGYNEQFF. In nucleotides, the CDR3 is TGTGCCATCGATAGCGGGGGTTACAATGAGCAGTTCTTC.

The V and J genes are TRBV28 and TRBJ2-1; D is possibly TRBD2 (6 bases). Germline CDR1 MDHEN, CDR2 SYDVKM. The CDR3 is 15 amino acids. V shed 2 bases and J shed 9 bases, with 17 bases lying between them. The CDR3 sequence is CASSLRRGGVAEQFF. CDR3 nucleotides: TGTGCCAGCAGTTTACGTCGGGGCGGGGTCGCTGAGCAGTTCTTC.

The J gene is TRBJ1-4, the V gene TRBV4-3, with TRBD1 as a possible D gene (6 bases). The CDR3 covers 15 residues. V lost 1 base, J lost 8 bases, and 14 bases lay in between. CDR1 and CDR2 (germline): LGHNA, YSLEER. In nucleotides, the CDR3 is TGCGCCAGCAGCCAAGTCTCAGGGGTAGGGGAAAAACTGTTTTTT. Translating it yields CASSQVSGVGEKLFF.

This clone appeared a single time. The V gene is TRBV2, the J gene TRBJ2-5; unclear D gene. V dropped 2 bases and J dropped 12 bases, with 13 bases sitting between them. This CDR3 comprises 12 residues. Germline V lookup: CDR1 SNHLY, CDR2 FYNNEI. CDR3 nucleotides: TGTGCCAGCAGTGAAACTTGGCAGGCTAAGTACTTC. Its translation: CASSETWQAKYF. The full variable domain, completed using reference TRBV2 and TRBJ2-5, is EPEVTQTPSHQVTQMGQEVILRCVPISNHLYFYWYRQILGQKVEFLVSFYNNEISEKSEIFDDQFSVERPDGSNFTLKIRSTKLEDSAMYFCASSETWQAKYFGPGTRLLVL.

The chain couples TRBV4-2 to TRBJ1-5; 10 bases map to TRBD1. Germline CDR1 is LGHNA and CDR2 is YNFKEQ. The CDR3 contains 15 residues. V was pared by 0 bases and J by 6 bases, with 2 bases of the junction left unmatched. The CDR3 here is CASSQETGGFQPQHF. CDR3 in DNA: TGTGCCAGCAGCCAAGAGACAGGGGGCTTTCAGCCCCAGCATTTT.

This clone appeared once. The rearrangement links TRBV20-1 to TRBJ2-7, with 7 bases lining up with TRBD1. Germline CDR1 DFQATT, CDR2 SNEGSKA (reference sequence). This CDR3 contains 14 residues. V dropped 3 bases and J dropped 5; count of bases not matched to a gene: 10. In nucleotides, the CDR3 is TGCAGTGCTAGTCTCCCGGACAGGCCCCACGAGCAGTACTTC. Its translation is CSASLPDRPHEQYF.

The chain recombines TRBV19 with TRBJ2-5; D possibly corresponds to TRBD2 (6 bases). The V end was cut by 9 bases, the J end by 5 bases, with 19 bases between. Germline V gene data show CDR1 as LNHDA and CDR2 as SQIVND (reference sequence). The CDR3 consists of 14 residues. The CDR3 region is CASKFGIGGETQYF. The CDR3 DNA sequence: TGTGCCAGCAAATTCGGCATAGGAGGGGAGACCCAGTACTTC.

The V and J genes are TRBV4-3 and TRBJ1-2; 7 nucleotides agree with TRBD1. V trimming: 5 bases; J trimming: 5 bases; junction bases outside the gene matches: 14. The CDR3 is 16 residues long. The germline V gene has CDR1 LGHNA and CDR2 YSLEER. CDR3 nucleotides: TGCGCCAGCAGCTCCCGGGGTATTCAGGGGGATTATGGCTACACCTTC. It codes for CASSSRGIQGDYGYTF.

This clone turned up a few times. The chain joins TRBV19 to TRBJ1-3; TRBD1 is a possible D gene (6 bases). The length of the CDR3 is 15 residues. Germline CDR1 reads LNHDA; CDR2 reads SQIVND (reference sequence). Trimming took off 7 bases at V and 4 bases at J, with 17 bases between the two ends. The CDR3 region is CASIARGGQGNTIYF. The CDR3 nucleotides read TGTGCCAGTATCGCTCGGGGTGGACAGGGAAACACCATATATTTT.

This clone was counted only a few times. This sequence joins TRBV7-2 and TRBJ2-7; TRBD1 is a possible D gene (6 bases). With 5 bases removed from V and 0 bases from J, the gap between germline ends came to 14 bases. Germline loops: CDR1 SGHTA, CDR2 FQGNSA. The CDR3 totals 15 residues. CDR3: CASSGRTVSSYEQYF. The DNA of the CDR3 is TGTGCCAGCAGCGGCAGGACAGTGAGCTCCTACGAGCAGTACTTC.

This sequence joins TRBV12-3 or TRBV12-4 and TRBJ1-4; maybe TRBD1 (5 bases). The V end was cut by 8 bases, the J end by 7 bases, with 14 bases between. The CDR3 loop spans 13 amino acids. CDR3 amino acids: CASQGGAGEKLFF. The CDR3 nucleotides read TGTGCCAGCCAGGGAGGGGCGGGTGAAAAACTGTTTTTT.

This clone turned up a few times. CDR3 bases: TGTGCCAGCACACCCCCGCCCGGCCTCCCCGGGTACGAGCAGTACTTC. It is translated as CASTPPPGLPGYEQYF. J is TRBJ2-7 and V is TRBV7-9; D is unresolved. Germline CDR1 reads SEHNR; CDR2 reads FQNEAQ (reference sequence). The length of the CDR3 is 16 residues. Trimming took off 7 bases at V and 4 bases at J, with 23 bases between the two ends. Looking up the rest from reference TRBV7-9 and TRBJ2-7 gives the full variable domain: DTGVSQNPRHKITKRGQNVTFRCDPISEHNRLYWYRQTLGQGPEFLTYFQNEAQLEKSRLLSDRFSAERPKGSFSTLEIQRTEQGDSAMYLCASTPPPGLPGYEQYFGPGTRLTVT.

The chain has TRBV7-2 and TRBJ2-1, with 7 bases fitting TRBD2. Trimming cost V 2 bases and J 9 bases; bases outside gene matches: 10. Germline CDR1 reads SGHTA; CDR2 reads FQGNSA. The CDR3 length is 15 residues. CDR3: CASSLSGGGMTEQFF. In DNA, the CDR3 is TGTGCCAGCAGCTTATCGGGCGGGGGTATGACTGAGCAGTTCTTC.